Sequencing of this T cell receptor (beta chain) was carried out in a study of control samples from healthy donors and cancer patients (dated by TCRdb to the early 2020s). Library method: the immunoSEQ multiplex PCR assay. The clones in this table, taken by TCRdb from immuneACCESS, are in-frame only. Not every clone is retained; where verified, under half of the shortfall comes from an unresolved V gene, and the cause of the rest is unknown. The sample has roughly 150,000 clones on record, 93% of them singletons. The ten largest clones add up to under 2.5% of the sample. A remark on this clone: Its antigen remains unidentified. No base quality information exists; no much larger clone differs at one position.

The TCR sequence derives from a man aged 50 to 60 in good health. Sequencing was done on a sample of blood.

For the CDR3, the sequence is CATSRDERRPREKLFF. The nucleotide sequence is given as TGTGCCACCAGCAGAGATGAAAGACGGCCTAGAGAAAAACTGTTTTTT. The rearrangement joined TRBV15 to TRBJ1-4, with no reliable assignment of the D segment. The CDR3 goes from the cysteine to the phenylalanine over 16 residues. Just the 48-base CDR3 DNA is kept, in frame starting at base 1. CDR1 is given as LNHNV and CDR2 as YYDKDF, both from the germline V gene (reference sequence). The junction carries 16 bases between V and J, which are trimmed by 0 bases and 8 bases respectively.